One and the same sample provided the 29 T cell receptor beta chains below, sequenced in a study of vaccination and CD4 T cells after COVID-19. Which antigens these TCRs recognize remains unknown. Once obtained from cultured CD4+ T cells, the DNA was sequenced using the Oncomine TCR Beta short-read assay. TCRdb re-derived calls from the PCR reads in MiXCR, one entry per CDR3 protein. The top ten clones hold less than 25% of a sample with fewer than 10,000 distinct CDR3 sequences, 20% to 25% of them seen once. Treatment defined: roughly 10-day PBMC culture with coronavirus spike peptide pools or control peptides (ViraFEST assay). Sequencing was performed on cultured CD4+ T cells from blood. All receptors come from a human donor with COVID-19.

V gene TRBV10-3 combines with J gene TRBJ1-2, with D hard to call. There are 13 residues in the CDR3. The V end lost 3 bases, the J end lost 5 bases, and 10 bases lay between the germline ends. Germline values: CDR1 ENHRY, CDR2 SYGVKD. CDR3 DNA: TGTGCCATCAGTGAAGTAATGCCGTATGGCTACACCTTC. Translation gives CAISEVMPYGYTF.

A remark on this clonotype: A much larger clone differs by one base, so this may be a read error. The V and J genes are TRBV7-2 and TRBJ1-5; D uncertain. CDR3 length: 14 residues. V gave up 3 bases and J gave up 2 bases, with 8 bases separating them. Germline V lookup: CDR1 SGHTA, CDR2 FQGNSA. CDR3: CASSLGYGNQPQHF. The CDR3 DNA follows: TGTGCCAGCAGCTTGGGTTATGGCAATCAGCCCCAGCATTTT.

The V call is TRBV25-1, the J call TRBJ1-1, with D possibly TRBD1 on 5 matching bases. The ends were cut back, 4 bases at V and 4 bases at J, with 10 bases in the middle. From germline, CDR1 is MGHDK and CDR2 SYGVNS. The CDR3 runs to 13 residues. The CDR3 DNA follows: TGTGCCAGCAGTGGGCAGGGCGGCACTGAAGCTTTCTTT. It encodes CASSGQGGTEAFF.

J is TRBJ1-1 and V is TRBV15; D ambiguous. Per the germline V gene, CDR1 is LNHNV and CDR2 is YYDKDF (reference sequence). V shed 1 base and J shed 2 bases, with 11 bases lying between them. The CDR3 is made up of 15 amino acids. The CDR3 coding sequence is TGTGCCACCAGCAGAGTCCGACAATTAAACACTGAAGCTTTCTTT. Translating gives CATSRVRQLNTEAFF. Variable domain in full (rest from reference TRBV15 and TRBJ1-1): DAMVIQNPRYQVTQFGKPVTLSCSQTLNHNVMYWYQQKSSQAPKLLFHYYDKDFNNEADTPDNFQSRRPNTSFCFLDIRSPGLGDTAMYLCATSRVRQLNTEAFFGQGTRLTVV.

This clonotype was seen a handful of times. The rearrangement links TRBV19 to TRBJ1-5; D possibly corresponds to TRBD1 (6 bases). There are 14 residues in the CDR3. The V gene lost 6 bases and the J gene lost 6 bases, with 15 bases spanning the gap. Germline V lookup: CDR1 LNHDA, CDR2 SQIVND (reference sequence). CDR3 nucleotides: TGTGCCAGTAGCAGGACAGATATGGGTCAGCCCCAGCATTTT. It translates to CASSRTDMGQPQHF.

In this sample, this clonotype is medium-sized. The chain recombines TRBV6-1 with TRBJ1-5, with 8 positions matching TRBD1. This CDR3 has 15 residues. Germline values: CDR1 MNHNS, CDR2 SASEGT. V shed 7 bases and J 7 bases; nucleotides not matched to a gene: 12. The CDR3 here is CASTPTGARGQPQHF. The DNA of the CDR3 is TGTGCCAGCACCCCGACAGGGGCTAGGGGGCAGCCCCAGCATTTT.

This clonotype was found a few times. The V gene is TRBV19, the J gene TRBJ1-3; 7 bases agree with TRBD1. Germline V gene sequence: CDR1 LNHDA, CDR2 SQIVND (reference sequence). With V trimmed by 6 bases and J by 4 bases, 3 bases remained unmatched. The CDR3 runs 13 residues. The CDR3 sequence: CASRTGNGNTIYF. For the CDR3, the DNA is TGTGCCAGTAGGACAGGGAACGGAAACACCATATATTTT.

Only a few counts were recorded for this clonotype. The J gene is TRBJ2-7, the V gene TRBV12-3 or TRBV12-4, with D perhaps matching TRBD2 (8 bases). Trimming stripped 5 bases from V and 3 bases from J, with 14 bases between. The CDR3 covers 14 residues. The CDR3 here is CASSRGGQYYEQYF. CDR3 in DNA: TGTGCCAGCAGTCGGGGGGGACAGTACTACGAGCAGTACTTC.

This sequence joins TRBV27 and TRBJ2-7; D tentatively reads TRBD1 or TRBD2 (5 bases each). Germline V gene sequence: CDR1 MNHEY, CDR2 SMNVEV (reference sequence). Trimming stripped 6 bases from V and 0 bases from J, with 12 bases between. CDR3 length: 14 amino acids. The CDR3 nucleotides read TGTGCCAGCAGCAGGGACCGGAGCTCCTACGAGCAGTACTTC. It translates to CASSRDRSSYEQYF.

This chain joins TRBV24-1 and TRBJ1-1, with D perhaps TRBD1 (5 bases). This CDR3 spans 14 amino acids. V was shortened by 9 bases and J by 4 bases, with 17 bases between the two germline ends. Germline CDR1 is KGHDR and CDR2 is SFDVKD. The CDR3 sequence is CATGRLPGATEAFF. CDR3 DNA: TGTGCCACCGGTCGGCTCCCCGGGGCCACTGAAGCTTTCTTT.

The chain couples TRBV27 to TRBJ2-1; D is unclear. This CDR3 has 11 amino acids. The V end was cut by 3 bases, the J end by 9 bases, with 6 bases between. CDR1 is MNHEY and CDR2 is SMNVEV in the germline V gene (reference sequence). CDR3 loop: CASSFWGEQFF. CDR3 coding DNA: TGTGCCAGCAGTTTTTGGGGTGAGCAGTTCTTC.

The chain carries TRBV20-1 and TRBJ2-3, with TRBD2 identical over 9 bases. The trim removed 3 bases at V and 6 bases at J, leaving 7 bases unmatched. The CDR3 contains 14 residues. Germline assignment: CDR1 DFQATT and CDR2 SNEGSKA (reference sequence). This CDR3 is CSARERRGGDTQYF. The CDR3 DNA is TGCAGTGCTAGGGAGAGGCGGGGGGGGGATACGCAGTATTTT.

This clonotype turned up a few times. This chain joins TRBV28 and TRBJ1-1; D is unresolved. The CDR3 loop spans 16 amino acids. Germline lookup yields CDR1 MDHEN and CDR2 SYDVKM. Trimming left V 3 bases short and J 1 base short, with 15 bases between. The CDR3 here is CASSFPTTQANTEAFF. CDR3 nucleotides: TGTGCCAGCAGTTTTCCGACCACGCAGGCGAACACTGAAGCTTTCTTT.

This clonotype appeared a few times. The chain couples TRBV7-6 to TRBJ2-2; D is ambiguous. This CDR3 is 15 amino acids long. Germline CDR1 is SGHVS and CDR2 is FNYEAQ. V was cut by 1 base and J by 5 bases, with 11 bases left in between. This CDR3 reads CASSLVAGSTGELFF. In DNA, the CDR3 is TGTGCCAGCAGCTTAGTTGCAGGTTCGACCGGGGAGCTGTTTTTT.

The DNA of the CDR3 is TGTGCCAGCACGGGGGGGGACGGCACTGAAGCTTTCTTT. This codes for CASTGGDGTEAFF. J is TRBJ1-1 and V is TRBV14; possibly TRBD1 for D (5 bases). V was clipped by 7 bases and J by 4 bases, with 13 bases between them. CDR3 length: 13 residues. CDR1 and CDR2 (germline): SGHDN, FVKESK.

This clonotype came up a few times. This chain links TRBV27 with TRBJ2-3; 9 positions agree with TRBD2. CDR3 length: 16 amino acids. CDR1 is MNHEY, CDR2 SMNVEV, per germline (reference sequence). V was clipped by 2 bases and J by 0 bases; unmatched bases: 3. As DNA, the CDR3 is TGTGCCAGCAGTTTAGGGACTAGCAGAAGCACAGATACGCAGTATTTT. Protein product: CASSLGTSRSTDTQYF.

CDR3 nucleotide sequence: TGTGCCAGCAGTTCGGTTTTGGCAGAAAAACTGTTTTTT. Translating gives CASSSVLAEKLFF. J is TRBJ1-4 and V is TRBV7-9, with D unclear. The germline CDR1 and CDR2 sequences are SEHNR and FQNEAQ (reference sequence). There are 13 residues in the CDR3. Trimming cost V 6 bases and J 8 bases, with 13 bases left between them.

The chain joins TRBV6-5 to TRBJ2-2, with TRBD1 as a possible D gene (6 bases). The CDR3 spans 16 residues. V was trimmed by 0 bases and J by 4 bases, leaving 12 bases between them. CDR1 is MNHEY, CDR2 SVGAGI, per germline. CDR3 in amino acids: CASSYSGDTGTGELFF. For the CDR3, the DNA is TGTGCCAGCAGTTACTCGGGGGACACGGGCACCGGGGAGCTGTTTTTT.

This clonotype has a handful of counts. This chain links TRBV19 with TRBJ2-2; TRBD2 might be the D (7 bases). Germline CDR1 is LNHDA and CDR2 is SQIVND (reference sequence). The CDR3 loop spans 18 amino acids. Trimming shortened V by 10 bases and J by 2 bases, and 26 bases separated the two germline ends. The CDR3 DNA is TGTGCCACCCTCAAGGGGGGAGTTCGGGGGGTAAACACCGGGGAGCTGTTTTTT. This codes for CATLKGGVRGVNTGELFF. Variable domain in full (rest from reference TRBV19 and TRBJ2-2): DGGITQSPKYLFRKEGQNVTLSCEQNLNHDAMYWYRQDPGQGLRLIYYSQIVNDFQKGDIAEGYSVSREKKESFPLTVTSAQKNPTAFYLCATLKGGVRGVNTGELFFGEGSRLTVL.

This sequence joins TRBV19 and TRBJ2-3; D not resolved. This CDR3 has 15 amino acids. V shed 10 bases and J shed 0 bases, with 17 bases lying between them. CDR1 and CDR2 (germline): LNHDA, SQIVND (reference sequence). The CDR3 nucleotides read TGTGCCACCTCAAGGGCAGGAACTAGCACAGATACGCAGTATTTT. Protein product: CATSRAGTSTDTQYF.

The V and J genes are TRBV6-1 and TRBJ1-3; a possible D gene is TRBD1 (5 bases). CDR1 and CDR2 (germline): MNHNS, SASEGT. V lost 10 bases and J lost 0, with 10 bases in between. CDR3 size: 13 residues. DNA for the CDR3: TGTGCCATAAGAGGGGCCTCTGGAAACACCATATATTTT. Translated, it gives CAIRGASGNTIYF.

By share, this clonotype counts as medium-sized (0.01 to 0.1%). V gene TRBV6-1 combines with J gene TRBJ1-1; a possible D gene is TRBD1 (6 bases). Germline V lookup: CDR1 MNHNS, CDR2 SASEGT. Trimming pared 2 bases from V and 11 bases from J, leaving 12 bases between. The CDR3 loop spans 12 amino acids. CDR3 bases: TGTGCCAGCAGTGAACAGGGGATTTCGGCTTTCTTT. This gives the protein CASSEQGISAFF.

The chain couples TRBV25-1 to TRBJ2-3, with D possibly matching TRBD2 (7 bases). The V gene lost 4 bases and the J gene lost 4 bases, with 12 bases spanning the gap. This CDR3 has 14 residues. Per germline, CDR1 MGHDK and CDR2 SYGVNS. CDR3 protein: CASSGSGGPDTQYF. CDR3 DNA: TGTGCCAGCAGTGGATCCGGGGGGCCAGATACGCAGTATTTT.

This clonotype is medium-sized (0.01 to 0.1%) by share. The rearrangement uses TRBV27 and TRBJ1-2, with a tentative D call TRBD1 (5 bases). The germline V gene has CDR1 MNHEY and CDR2 SMNVEV (reference sequence). Trimming removed 8 bases from V and 1 base from J, with 14 bases in between. This CDR3 is 14 amino acids long. The DNA of the CDR3 is TGTGCCAGCGGAACAACAGGAGTTAACTATGGCTACACCTTC. Its translation: CASGTTGVNYGYTF.

By sample share, this clonotype is medium-sized (0.01 to 0.1%). The chain employs TRBV6-1 and TRBJ1-6, with 9 bases fitting TRBD1. The germline gives CDR1 MNHNS, CDR2 SASEGT. V lost 6 bases and J lost 7; bases outside the gene matches: 7. This CDR3 comprises 15 residues. CDR3 in amino acids: CASSSNRGLNSPLHF. The CDR3 DNA sequence: TGTGCCAGCAGCTCGAACAGGGGGCTCAATTCACCCCTCCACTTT.

This clonotype was picked up a small number of times. The chain carries TRBV7-3 and TRBJ1-5; D is perhaps TRBD1 (6 bases). V lost 6 bases, J lost 6 bases, and 12 bases lay in between. From germline, CDR1 is SGHTA and CDR2 FQGTGA. The CDR3 runs to 13 residues. In nucleotides, the CDR3 is TGTGCCAGCAGTCAGGGGAGGGGTCAGCCCCAGCATTTT. As protein: CASSQGRGQPQHF.

This clonotype was seen only a few times. The gene calls are TRBV27 and TRBJ1-2; D possibly corresponds to TRBD1 (5 bases). Trimming pared 3 bases from V and 3 bases from J, leaving 8 bases between. Germline CDR1 reads MNHEY; CDR2 reads SMNVEV (reference sequence). The CDR3 spans 13 residues. The CDR3 loop reads CASSFRDHYGYTF. The CDR3 region has the DNA TGTGCCAGCAGTTTCCGGGACCACTATGGCTACACCTTC.

This clonotype was counted a few times. The rearrangement joins TRBV12-3 or TRBV12-4 to TRBJ1-2; no firm D call. This CDR3 region has 13 residues. V lost 5 bases to trimming and J lost 9 bases, with 16 bases between them. The CDR3: CASSPRTASSYTF. CDR3 in DNA: TGTGCCAGCAGTCCGAGGACGGCCTCGAGCTACACCTTC.

CDR3 coding DNA: TGTGCCAGCACCTCGGGACGGATATTAACAGATACGCAGTATTTT. Its translation is CASTSGRILTDTQYF. The rearrangement uses TRBV25-1 and TRBJ2-3; D is tentatively TRBD1 or TRBD2 (5 bases each). The CDR3 sequence is 15 residues long. CDR1 and CDR2 (germline): MGHDK, SYGVNS. Trimming shortened V by 7 bases and J by 3 bases, and 17 bases separated the two germline ends.